Following are 22 T cell receptor beta chains from one sample sequenced in a study of T cell responses to AZD1222 COVID-19 vaccine (dated by TCRdb to the early 2020s). The time point label on this specimen signifies: about 28 days (+/-7) after the second vaccine dose. Library preparation was by the immunoSEQ multiplex PCR assay. In TCRdb, the immuneACCESS table is reduced to in-frame sequences with V and J assigned. These tables do not hold every clone; where another copy was compared, an unresolved V gene accounts for under half, and the others remain unexplained. The sample contains around 170,000 clones, 80% to 90% of them found a single time. Approximately 10% of the sample rests with the top ten. The sequences come from peripheral blood, collected 28 days after the second AZD1222 dose. The receptors stem from an adult who received the AZD1222 COVID-19 vaccine.

This chain joins TRBV7-9 and TRBJ2-7; D may match TRBD1 or TRBD2 (6 bases each). From germline, CDR1 is SEHNR and CDR2 FQNEAQ (reference sequence). This CDR3 has 14 residues. V was cut by 5 bases and J by 6 bases, with 17 bases left in between. Here the CDR3 reads CASSEGGLPSEQYF. CDR3 DNA sequence: TGTGCCAGCAGCGAGGGGGGACTCCCCTCCGAGCAGTACTTC.

The CDR3 region has the DNA TGTGCCAGCACCCTCTTTATGAACACTGAAGCTTTCTTT. Translating it yields CASTLFMNTEAFF. This sequence joins TRBV6-5 and TRBJ1-1; D gene uncertain. This CDR3 spans 13 amino acids. From germline, CDR1 is MNHEY and CDR2 SVGAGI. V gave up 7 bases and J gave up 0 bases, with 9 bases separating them.

The gene calls are TRBV4-2 and TRBJ2-7; 9 nucleotides align to TRBD2. The CDR3 is made up of 18 amino acids. V was clipped by 0 bases and J by 4 bases; unmatched bases: 13. The germline CDR1 and CDR2 sequences are LGHNA and YNFKEQ. CDR3 bases: TGTGCCAGCAGCCAAGATCGGCCCGGGACTAGCCTTTGGTACGAGCAGTACTTC. It specifies CASSQDRPGTSLWYEQYF.

V usage is TRBV9 and J usage is TRBJ1-1; D is ambiguous. The V gene lost 4 bases and the J gene lost 1 base, with 14 bases spanning the gap. CDR1 is SGDLS and CDR2 is YYNGEE in the germline V gene. This CDR3 is 15 amino acids long. CDR3 DNA: TGTGCCAGCAGCTCTTATAAAGGAGGGAACACTGAAGCTTTCTTT. As protein: CASSSYKGGNTEAFF.

This clone has only one observation. This rearrangement joins TRBV7-2 to TRBJ2-7; TRBD2 agrees at 14 bases. The CDR3 extends over 15 amino acids. J lost 3 bases, V lost 5 bases, and 3 bases had no gene match. Germline V lookup: CDR1 SGHTA, CDR2 FQGNSA. The DNA of the CDR3 is TGTGCCAGCAGCGTGGGACTAGCGGGGGACTACGAGCAGTACTTC. Protein: CASSVGLAGDYEQYF.

This clone was recorded a few times. The J gene is TRBJ1-5, the V gene TRBV10-3, with TRBD1 identical over 9 bases. The CDR3 extends over 14 amino acids. Trimming at V came to 6 bases and at J to 1 base, leaving 1 base not matched to a gene. Germline CDR1 is ENHRY and CDR2 is SYGVKD. CDR3 DNA: TGTGCCATCAGCGGACAGGGGAGCAATCAGCCCCAGCATTTT. It codes for CAISGQGSNQPQHF.

This clone appeared once. V and J are TRBV14 and TRBJ1-2, with 8 bases lining up with TRBD1. CDR1 is SGHDN, CDR2 FVKESK, per germline. V lost 0 bases and J lost 0; bases outside the gene matches: 3. CDR3 length: 16 amino acids. The CDR3 nucleotides are TGTGCCAGCAGCCAAGATGTCAGGGGGCCTAACTATGGCTACACCTTC. Residues: CASSQDVRGPNYGYTF.

Regarding this clone: Its ends do not fully match the called genes, so a read error is possible. The chain uses TRBV3-1 (or the pseudogene TRBV3-2) and TRBJ1-3; TRBD1 matches 7 bases. Germline V CDR1 and CDR2: LGHDT, YNNKEL (reference sequence). This CDR3 has 13 residues. CDR3 protein: CASSRQGGTTIYF. CDR3 DNA: TGTGCCAGCAGCCGACAGGGAGGAACCACCATATATTTT.

V gene TRBV7-3 combines with J gene TRBJ1-1, with D possibly matching TRBD1 (5 bases). Trimming pared 3 bases from V and 3 bases from J, leaving 14 bases between. The CDR3 sequence is 15 residues long. The V gene's germline CDR1 is SGHTA and CDR2 FQGTGA. The CDR3 is CASSLQPGADTEAFF. CDR3 coding DNA: TGTGCCAGCAGCTTGCAGCCCGGGGCCGACACTGAAGCTTTCTTT.

The V and J genes are TRBV7-3 and TRBJ2-7; the D call may be TRBD1 or TRBD2 (5 bases each). Per the germline V gene, CDR1 is SGHTA and CDR2 is FQGTGA. This CDR3 region has 16 residues. The ends were cut back, 4 bases at V and 2 bases at J, with 18 bases in the middle. CDR3 sequence reads: CASSSSGTLGPYEQYF. CDR3 sequence (DNA): TGTGCCAGCAGCTCTTCCGGGACCCTTGGCCCCTACGAGCAGTACTTC.

The chain recombines TRBV7-2 with TRBJ1-1; D uncertain. This CDR3 is 13 amino acids long. V shed 0 bases and J shed 4 bases, with 6 bases lying between them. The germline V gene encodes CDR1 SGHTA and CDR2 FQGNSA. The CDR3 is CASSLAEGTEAFF. Here the CDR3 DNA reads TGTGCCAGCAGCTTAGCGGAGGGCACTGAAGCTTTCTTT.

The chain joins TRBV19 to TRBJ1-2, with TRBD1 as a possible D gene (5 bases). V lost 7 bases to trimming and J lost 2 bases, with 14 bases between them. CDR3 length: 14 amino acids. Germline-derived CDR1 and CDR2 are LNHDA and SQIVND (reference sequence). CDR3 in amino acids: CASTFPQANYGYTF. Here the CDR3 DNA reads TGTGCCAGTACCTTTCCACAGGCAAACTATGGCTACACCTTC.

The chain carries TRBV6-5 and TRBJ2-5, with D tentatively TRBD1 or TRBD2 (5 bases each). This CDR3 has 15 residues. V was cut by 2 bases and J by 4 bases, with 14 bases left in between. Per germline, CDR1 MNHEY and CDR2 SVGAGI. CDR3 DNA: TGTGCCAGCAGTTACAGCGGTCAGGGTTCAGAGACCCAGTACTTC. Protein product: CASSYSGQGSETQYF.

This chain joins TRBV30 and TRBJ1-4; D unresolved. This CDR3 is built from 12 residues. V was trimmed by 3 bases and J by 8 bases, leaving 10 bases between them. Germline V gene sequence: CDR1 GTSNPN, CDR2 SVGIG (reference sequence). CDR3 in amino acids: CAWRPREEKLFF. Here the CDR3 DNA reads TGTGCCTGGAGGCCACGGGAGGAAAAACTGTTTTTT.

This clone was seen only a few times. V gene TRBV19 combines with J gene TRBJ2-7, with 10 bases aligning to TRBD1. CDR1 is LNHDA, CDR2 SQIVND, per germline (reference sequence). The V and J ends lost 2 bases and 4 bases, in that order; junction bases with no gene match: 5. This CDR3 is 15 amino acids long. CDR3 amino acids: CASSIRKDRGYEQYF. Here the CDR3 DNA reads TGTGCCAGTAGTATACGTAAGGACAGGGGGTACGAGCAGTACTTC.

J is TRBJ1-4 and V is TRBV4-1; 9 bases line up with TRBD1. CDR3 size: 16 residues. V lost 3 bases, J lost 7 bases, and 9 bases stayed unmatched. Germline CDR1 reads MGHRA; CDR2 reads YSYEKL. DNA of the CDR3: TGCGCCAGCAGCCATGCCGGGACAGGGCATGGTGAAAAACTGTTTTTT. This translates into CASSHAGTGHGEKLFF.

The chain is built from TRBV5-1 and TRBJ1-1, with D possibly being TRBD1 (5 bases). Trimming took 4 bases from V and 1 from J, leaving 11 bases between them. CDR1 and CDR2 from the germline V gene are SGHRS and YFSETQ. The CDR3 totals 14 residues. The chain's CDR3 is CASSPGLTNTEAFF. The CDR3, as DNA: TGCGCCAGCAGCCCGGGACTCACGAACACTGAAGCTTTCTTT.

Only a few counts were recorded for this clone. The rearrangement joins TRBV6-5 to TRBJ2-3; tentatively, D is TRBD1 (5 bases). The ends were cut back, 2 bases at V and 0 bases at J, with 12 bases in the middle. CDR1 is MNHEY and CDR2 is SVGAGI in the germline V gene. The CDR3 loop spans 16 amino acids. The CDR3 sequence: CASSYNPGISTDTQYF. In DNA, the CDR3 is TGTGCCAGCAGTTACAATCCAGGGATTAGCACAGATACGCAGTATTTT.

The V call is TRBV6-5, the J call TRBJ1-2; D gene uncertain. V was clipped by 2 bases and J by 6 bases, with 16 bases between them. Germline V gene sequence: CDR1 MNHEY, CDR2 SVGAGI. CDR3 size: 15 residues. The CDR3 DNA is TGTGCCAGCAGTTACGAGGGCATCTTTCCTAATGGCTACACCTTC. This codes for CASSYEGIFPNGYTF.

This chain links TRBV27 with TRBJ1-6; 12 bases map to TRBD1. Germline V gene sequence: CDR1 MNHEY, CDR2 SMNVEV (reference sequence). V lost 5 bases, J lost 9 bases, and 8 bases stayed unmatched. CDR3 size: 16 residues. In nucleotides, the CDR3 is TGTGCCAGCAGTCCAACGGGACAGGGGGCGTTTTCACCCCTCCACTTT. Encoded protein: CASSPTGQGAFSPLHF.

V gene TRBV7-9 combines with J gene TRBJ2-5, with D perhaps matching TRBD1 (6 bases). This CDR3 spans 14 amino acids. Trimming shortened V by 5 bases and J by 1 base, and 11 bases separated the two germline ends. CDR1 and CDR2 from the germline V gene are SEHNR and FQNEAQ (reference sequence). CDR3 nucleotide sequence: TGTGCCAGCAGCCCGGGACAAACCCAAGAGACCCAGTACTTC. Encoded protein: CASSPGQTQETQYF.

J is TRBJ1-1 and V is TRBV9; D is perhaps TRBD1 (5 bases). CDR1 and CDR2 from the germline V gene are SGDLS and YYNGEE. Trimming stripped 2 bases from V and 5 bases from J, with 19 bases between. The CDR3 extends over 16 amino acids. CDR3 sequence reads: CASSVTPTASGTEAFF. The CDR3 coding sequence is TGTGCCAGCAGCGTGACCCCGACAGCGTCTGGGACTGAAGCTTTCTTT. The full variable domain, completed using reference TRBV9 and TRBJ1-1, is DSGVTQTPKHLITATGQRVTLRCSPRSGDLSVYWYQQSLDQGLQFLIQYYNGEERAKGNILERFSAQQFPDLHSELNLSSLELGDSALYFCASSVTPTASGTEAFFGQGTRLTVV.